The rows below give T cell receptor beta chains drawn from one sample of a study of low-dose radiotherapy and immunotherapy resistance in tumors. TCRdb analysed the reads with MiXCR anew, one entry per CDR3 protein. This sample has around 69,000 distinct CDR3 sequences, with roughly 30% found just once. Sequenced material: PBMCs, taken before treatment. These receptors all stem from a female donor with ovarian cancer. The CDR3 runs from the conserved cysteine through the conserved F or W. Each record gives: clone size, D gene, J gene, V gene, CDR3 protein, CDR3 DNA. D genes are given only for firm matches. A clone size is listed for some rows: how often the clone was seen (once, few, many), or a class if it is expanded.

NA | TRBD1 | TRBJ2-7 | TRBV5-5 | CASSFPGTGGYEQYF | TGTGCCAGCAGCTTCCCTGGGACAGGCGGCTACGAGCAGTACTTC
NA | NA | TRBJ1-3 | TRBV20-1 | CSARWGMENTIYF | TGCAGTGCTAGGTGGGGAATGGAAAACACCATATATTTT
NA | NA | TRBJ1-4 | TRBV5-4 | CASSLGGGRGLNEKLFF | TGTGCCAGCAGCTTGGGCGGTGGTCGGGGACTTAATGAAAAACTGTTTTTT
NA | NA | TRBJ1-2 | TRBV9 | CAQRGQYDYGYTF | TGTGCCCAGAGGGGACAATACGACTATGGCTACACCTTC
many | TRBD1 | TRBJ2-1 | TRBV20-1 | CSAIWDRVLHEQFF | TGCAGTGCTATATGGGACAGGGTTCTCCATGAGCAGTTCTTC
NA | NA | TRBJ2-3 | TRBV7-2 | CASSLKYKDTQYF | TGTGCCAGCAGCTTAAAGTATAAGGATACGCAGTATTTT
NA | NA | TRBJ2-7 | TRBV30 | CAWTPDSYEQYF | TGTGCCTGGACGCCAGACTCCTACGAGCAGTACTTC
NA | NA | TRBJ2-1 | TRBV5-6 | CASSRSERNEQFF | TGTGCCAGCAGTCGGAGCGAGAGGAATGAGCAGTTCTTC
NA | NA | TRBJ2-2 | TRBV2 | CASRQGGELFF | TGTGCCAGCAGACAAGGGGGGGAGCTGTTTTTT
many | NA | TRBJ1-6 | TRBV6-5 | CASSYSVGGTYNSPLHF | TGTGCCAGCAGTTACTCCGTCGGGGGAACCTATAATTCACCCCTCCACTTT
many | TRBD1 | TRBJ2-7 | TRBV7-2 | CASSYTPGQSYEQYF | TGTGCCAGCAGCTACACTCCGGGACAGTCCTACGAGCAGTACTTC
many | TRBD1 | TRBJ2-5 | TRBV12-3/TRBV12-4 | CASKGSGGQETQYF | TGTGCCAGCAAAGGATCAGGGGGCCAAGAGACCCAGTACTTC
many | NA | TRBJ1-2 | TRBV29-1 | CSPRGVRYGYTF | TGCAGCCCCAGGGGAGTGCGGTACGGCTACACCTTC
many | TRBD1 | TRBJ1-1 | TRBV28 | CASSFLQGARAEVGTEAFF | TGTGCCAGCAGTTTTCTGCAGGGGGCGAGGGCAGAGGTGGGCACTGAAGCTTTCTTT
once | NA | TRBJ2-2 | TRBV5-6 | CASSLVAGVAAGELFFF | NA